The 5 T cell receptor beta chains presented below share a single source sample, sequenced in a study of CD8 T cells in ankylosing spondylitis. Study-wide results and caveats: The study identified a TCR beta motif of several highly homologous variants that appeared characteristic of ankylosing spondylitis blood.

These receptors have no identified antigens. A single record per CDR3 protein comes from TCRdb applying MiXCR to the 5' RACE reads. This table has roughly 700,000 distinct CDR3 sequences, 19% appearing once. Sample: blood, either unsorted or a sorted T cell fraction (not recorded which). The receptor source for this set is a male donor with ankylosing spondylitis.

The chain combines TRBV2 with TRBJ1-6; tentative D call: TRBD1 (5 bases). The CDR3 loop spans 13 amino acids. V gave up 4 bases and J gave up 10 bases, with 11 bases separating them. CDR1 and CDR2 (germline): SNHLY, FYNNEI. The CDR3 DNA sequence: TGTGCCAGCAGTGGAGACGGACAATCACCCCTCCACTTT. It codes for CASSGDGQSPLHF.

This clonotype was found a few times. The J gene is TRBJ2-5, the V gene TRBV7-9, with D perhaps matching TRBD2 (6 bases). CDR3 length: 15 amino acids. V lost 6 bases and J lost 2, with 16 bases in between. From germline, CDR1 is SEHNR and CDR2 FQNEAQ (reference sequence). Here the CDR3 DNA reads TGTGCCAGCAGTGAGGCTAGCGCCAATCAAGAGACCCAGTACTTC. As protein: CASSEASANQETQYF.

This clonotype was seen many times. The gene calls are TRBV20-1 and TRBJ2-2; 8 bases agree with TRBD2. With 6 bases clipped from V and 4 bases from J, the junction kept 4 bases outside the gene matches. CDR3 length equals 13 residues. Germline CDR1 DFQATT, CDR2 SNEGSKA (reference sequence). The CDR3 DNA reads as TGCAGTGCCCAGCGGGAGCCCACCGGGGAGCTGTTTTTT. This gives the protein CSAQREPTGELFF.

This clonotype appeared a few times. The chain couples TRBV5-6 to TRBJ2-3; D remains ambiguous. Between the trimmed V and J ends, which lost 6 bases and 0 bases, there was a span of 11 bases. Per germline, CDR1 SGHDT and CDR2 YYEEEE. CDR3 size: 14 residues. CDR3 coding DNA: TGTGCCAGCACCCCTCGGCCCAGCACAGATACGCAGTATTTT. Its translation: CASTPRPSTDTQYF. The full variable domain, completed using reference TRBV5-6 and TRBJ2-3, is DAGVTQSPTHLIKTRGQQVTLRCSPKSGHDTVSWYQQALGQGPQFIFQYYEEEERQRGNFPDRFSGHQFPNYSSELNVNALLLGDSALYLCASTPRPSTDTQYFGPGTRLTVL.

In this sample, this clonotype turned up a few times. This chain joins TRBV12-3 or TRBV12-4 and TRBJ2-1; D is possibly TRBD1 (7 bases). The ends were cut back, 6 bases at V and 9 bases at J, with 24 bases in the middle. CDR3 length equals 16 residues. The CDR3 DNA sequence: TGTGCCAGCAGCCCCTATGACAGGGAGGTTCACGGTGAGCAGTTCTTC. Protein sequence: CASSPYDREVHGEQFF.